This is a list of T cell receptor beta chains from one sample in a study of blood T cell repertoires in COVID-19. Clones were read by immunoSEQ multiplex PCR, and TCRdb kept only the in-frame ones, dropping some. The data contain some 360,000 clones, roughly 86% of them singletons. Sequences were obtained from peripheral blood. Receptors were obtained from a woman aged 55-75 years with COVID-19, enrolled during active disease. Both conserved end residues are part of each CDR3. The D gene is left open where the match is weak. Clone size, where shown, is once, few, many, or a class for clones that have expanded.

.,.,TRBV25-1,TRBJ2-7,CASSQERARGEQYF,TGTGCCAGCAGTCAGGAGCGGGCTCGGGGCGAGCAGTACTTC
.,TRBD1,TRBV28,TRBJ1-6,CASSPPTGEGSPLHF,TGTGCCAGCAGCCCTCCGACAGGGGAGGGTTCACCCCTCCACTTT
.,TRBD1,TRBV19,TRBJ1-5,CASSTPGTGNQPQHF,TGTGCCAGTAGTACCCCCGGGACAGGGAATCAGCCCCAGCATTTT
.,.,TRBV28,TRBJ2-7,CASRLRGWEYEQYF,TGTGCCAGCCGGTTGCGGGGATGGGAATACGAGCAGTACTTC
.,TRBD1,TRBV3-1/TRBV3-2,TRBJ2-1,CASSQDLRTGSYNEQFF,TGTGCCAGCAGCCAAGATTTGAGGACAGGCTCCTACAATGAGCAGTTCTTC
.,TRBD2,TRBV5-6,TRBJ2-5,CASAGGRSETQYF,TGTGCCAGCGCGGGGGGGAGATCGGAGACCCAGTACTTC
.,.,TRBV5-1,TRBJ1-1,CASSQLSGVPNTEAFF,TGCGCCAGCAGCCAACTGAGTGGAGTTCCGAACACTGAAGCTTTCTTT
.,.,TRBV3-1/TRBV3-2,TRBJ1-5,CASSLLNQPQHF,TGTGCCAGCAGTCTTTTAAATCAGCCCCAGCATTTT
.,TRBD1,TRBV3-1/TRBV3-2,TRBJ2-7,CASGTGLFGEQYF,TGTGCCAGCGGGACAGGTCTATTTGGCGAGCAGTACTTC
.,TRBD2,TRBV6-5,TRBJ2-4,CASRERGALGNIQYF,TGTGCCAGCAGAGAGCGGGGGGCTCTCGGAAACATTCAGTACTTC
.,.,TRBV5-1,TRBJ1-1,CASSWTLTTEAFF,TGCGCCAGCAGCTGGACACTGACCACTGAAGCTTTCTTT
.,.,TRBV4-1,TRBJ2-7,CASSQEAAQQGRSSSYEQYF,TGCGCCAGCAGCCAAGAAGCGGCCCAACAGGGACGTTCGTCATCCTACGAGCAGTACTTC
once,TRBD1,TRBV2,TRBJ2-1,CASRDPDRIDNEQFF,TGTGCCAGCAGGGACCCGGACAGGATCGACAATGAGCAGTTCTTC
.,TRBD1,TRBV19,TRBJ1-1,CASSTNQGDGTEAFF,TGTGCCAGTAGCACAAACCAGGGGGATGGCACTGAAGCTTTCTTT
.,.,TRBV25-1,TRBJ2-7,CASSPGGGYYEQYF,TGTGCCAGCAGCCCCGGAGGGGGCTACTACGAGCAGTACTTC
.,.,TRBV21-1,TRBJ1-1,CASSNPSNGRNTEAFF,TGTGCCAGCAGCAACCCCTCGAACGGGAGGAATACTGAAGCTTTCTTT
.,TRBD1,TRBV5-1,TRBJ1-1,CASSLGQGGRNTEAFF,TGCGCCAGCAGCTTGGGACAGGGAGGACGGAACACTGAAGCTTTCTTT
.,.,TRBV18,TRBJ2-1,CASSDTETYEQFF,TGTGCCAGCTCGGACACCGAGACGTATGAGCAGTTCTTC
.,.,TRBV5-1,TRBJ2-5,CASSFALLVGETQYF,TGCGCCAGCAGCTTTGCTCTCCTAGTGGGAGAGACCCAGTACTTC
.,.,TRBV19,TRBJ1-2,CASVSTYRAGYGYTF,TGTGCCAGCGTTTCTACTTACAGGGCGGGCTATGGCTACACCTTC
.,.,TRBV27,TRBJ2-1,CASSLAGPYNEQFF,TGTGCCAGCAGTCTTGCGGGGCCCTACAATGAGCAGTTCTTC
once,.,TRBV2,TRBJ1-1,CASSEVSGGTEAFF,TGTGCCAGCAGTGAGGTCTCCGGGGGGACTGAAGCTTTCTTT
few,TRBD1,TRBV14,TRBJ2-1,CASSQGTGYSYNEQFF,TGTGCCAGCAGCCAAGGGACAGGGTACTCCTACAATGAGCAGTTCTTC
few,TRBD2,TRBV7-3,TRBJ2-3,CASSLTSGYTDTQYF,TGTGCCAGCAGCTTAACTAGCGGGTACACAGATACGCAGTATTTT
.,TRBD1,TRBV12-3/TRBV12-4,TRBJ1-1,CASSSSQGAAFF,TGTGCCAGCAGTTCTAGCCAGGGGGCGGCTTTCTTT
.,.,TRBV5-4,TRBJ2-2,CASTSQGKNTGELFF,TGTGCCAGCACCTCTCAGGGGAAGAACACCGGGGAGCTGTTTTTT
.,.,TRBV4-1,TRBJ2-1,CASSQDGGFNFFNEQFF,TGCGCCAGCAGCCAAGATGGGGGGTTCAACTTCTTCAATGAGCAGTTCTTC
.,TRBD2,TRBV28,TRBJ2-1,CASSSPSGGAYNEQFF,TGTGCCAGCAGTTCCCCTAGCGGGGGGGCTTACAATGAGCAGTTCTTC
.,.,TRBV18,TRBJ1-6,CASSPRQNNSPLHF,TGTGCCAGCTCACCAAGACAGAATAATTCACCCCTCCACTTT
.,TRBD2,TRBV27,TRBJ2-3,CASSLWVSGGRADTQYF,TGTGCCAGCAGTTTATGGGTTAGCGGGGGGCGGGCAGATACGCAGTATTTT
.,TRBD1,TRBV2,TRBJ2-7,CASSWDRGYEQYF,TGTGCCAGCAGCTGGGACAGGGGGTACGAGCAGTACTTC
.,TRBD1,TRBV12-3/TRBV12-4,TRBJ2-5,CASSNRGGETQYF,TGTGCCAGCAGCAACAGGGGTGGAGAGACCCAGTACTTC
few,TRBD1,TRBV2,TRBJ1-2,CASSEQGDYGYTF,TGTGCCAGCAGTGAGCAGGGGGACTATGGCTACACCTTC
.,.,TRBV2,TRBJ1-5,CASSEGPSVPQHF,TGTGCCAGCAGTGAAGGGCCCAGTGTGCCCCAGCATTTT
.,TRBD1,TRBV5-1,TRBJ2-3,CASSLATGVDTQYF,TGCGCCAGCAGCCTAGCTACAGGGGTAGATACGCAGTATTTT
.,.,TRBV18,TRBJ1-4,CASSPLASRGYDEKLFF,TGTGCCAGCTCACCACTGGCCTCACGAGGATATGATGAAAAACTGTTTTTT
.,TRBD1,TRBV7-3,TRBJ2-7,CASSLRWDRGGHEQYF,TGTGCCAGCAGCTTAAGGTGGGACAGGGGAGGACACGAGCAGTACTTC
.,TRBD2,TRBV7-8,TRBJ2-1,CASSGRLAGGPRYNEQFF,TGTGCCAGCAGCGGCAGACTAGCGGGGGGGCCTAGGTACAATGAGCAGTTCTTC
.,.,TRBV28,TRBJ1-1,CASSSPTGWAEAFF,TGTGCCAGCAGTTCCCCGACAGGATGGGCTGAAGCTTTCTTT
.,.,TRBV3-1/TRBV3-2,TRBJ2-7,CASSLEGFSSYEQYF,TGTGCCAGCAGCCTCGAGGGCTTTAGCTCCTACGAGCAGTACTTC
.,TRBD1,TRBV6-5,TRBJ1-2,CASIKAPAQGGGYTF,TGTGCCAGCATCAAAGCGCCGGCGCAGGGGGGAGGCTACACCTTC
.,.,TRBV6-5,TRBJ2-1,CASSNPRGAEFF,TGTGCCAGCAGTAACCCCCGAGGCGCGGAGTTCTTC